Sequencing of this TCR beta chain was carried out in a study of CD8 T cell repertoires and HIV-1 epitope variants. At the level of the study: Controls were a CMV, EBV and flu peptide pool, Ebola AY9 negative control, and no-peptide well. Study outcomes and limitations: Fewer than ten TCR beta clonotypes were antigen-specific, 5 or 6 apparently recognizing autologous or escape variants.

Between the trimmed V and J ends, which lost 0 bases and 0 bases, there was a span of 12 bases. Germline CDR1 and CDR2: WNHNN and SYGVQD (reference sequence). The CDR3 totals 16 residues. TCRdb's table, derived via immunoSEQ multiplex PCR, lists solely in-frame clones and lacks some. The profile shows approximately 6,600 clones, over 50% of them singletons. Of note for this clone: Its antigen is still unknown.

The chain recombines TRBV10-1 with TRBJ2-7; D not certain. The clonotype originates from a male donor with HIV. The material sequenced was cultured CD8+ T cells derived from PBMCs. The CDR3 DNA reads TGCGCCAGCAGTGAGTCGCGCAGTCCAAGCTCCTACGAGCAGTACTTC. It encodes CASSESRSPSSYEQYF.